This passage covers 20 T cell receptor beta chains from one sample sequenced in a study of cytomegalovirus exposure and HLA in healthy donors. The PCR contained 60 Vbeta and 13 Jbeta primers. Generated by immunoSEQ multiplex PCR, the TCRdb table keeps only in-frame clones and is missing some. The table records fewer than 250,000 clones, about four fifths of them present only once. Sequencing was performed on PBMCs. The receptors come from a woman between 50 and 59 years old in good health and CMV-seropositive.

This rearrangement joins TRBV5-6 to TRBJ2-5; TRBD2 aligns across 9 bases. Per germline, CDR1 SGHDT and CDR2 YYEEEE. This CDR3 contains 18 residues. The junction had 11 bases not matched to a gene; V was cut back by 0 bases and J by 2 bases. DNA for the CDR3: TGTGCCAGCAGCTTGGAAGTAGCGGGGGCCGTTTTACAAGAGACCCAGTACTTC. This sequence encodes CASSLEVAGAVLQETQYF.

The chain combines TRBV30 with TRBJ2-7, with 8 positions matching TRBD1. With 7 bases clipped from V and 7 bases from J, the junction kept 15 bases outside the gene matches. The V gene's germline CDR1 is GTSNPN and CDR2 SVGIG (reference sequence). The CDR3 length is 14 residues. The CDR3 sequence is CAYPTGAGKGEQYF. The CDR3 DNA sequence: TGTGCCTATCCGACAGGGGCCGGGAAAGGGGAGCAGTACTTC.

The rearrangement joins TRBV2 to TRBJ2-7; 11 bases line up with TRBD1. Germline CDR1 and CDR2: SNHLY and FYNNEI. The CDR3 has 17 amino acids. J gave up 2 bases and V 4 bases, and 10 bases lay outside the gene matches. CDR3: CASSGGLRDRGTYEQYF. The CDR3 DNA reads TGTGCCAGCAGTGGGGGGCTGAGGGACAGGGGGACCTACGAGCAGTACTTC. Together with reference TRBV2 and TRBJ2-7, the CDR3 gives the full variable domain: EPEVTQTPSHQVTQMGQEVILRCVPISNHLYFYWYRQILGQKVEFLVSFYNNEISEKSEIFDDQFSVERPDGSNFTLKIRSTKLEDSAMYFCASSGGLRDRGTYEQYFGPGTRLTVT.

V is TRBV19 and J is TRBJ2-7, with D possibly TRBD2 on 6 matching bases. Germline-derived CDR1 and CDR2 are LNHDA and SQIVND (reference sequence). Trimming shortened V by 4 bases and J by 2 bases, and 9 bases separated the two germline ends. This CDR3 has 13 amino acids. CDR3 protein: CASSTGGPYEQYF. The CDR3 DNA follows: TGTGCCAGTAGTACCGGAGGGCCCTACGAGCAGTACTTC.

The chain employs TRBV5-1 and TRBJ2-5; 12 bases map to TRBD1. The V gene's germline CDR1 is SGHRS and CDR2 YFSETQ. J gave up 6 bases and V 0 bases, and 6 bases lay outside the gene matches. This CDR3 is built from 16 residues. CDR3 loop: CASSLVEGQGAKTQYF. The DNA of the CDR3 is TGCGCCAGCAGCTTGGTGGAGGGACAGGGGGCAAAGACCCAGTACTTC.

The chain uses TRBV6-6 and TRBJ1-3; D is perhaps TRBD1 (5 bases). Looked up from germline, CDR1 is MNHNY and CDR2 is SVGAGI (reference sequence). This CDR3 has 16 amino acids. V was pared by 4 bases and J by 4 bases, with 17 bases between. CDR3 sequence (DNA): TGTGCCAGCAGTTCTTCTTCGGGGGGTATCGGAAACACCATATATTTT. Translation gives CASSSSSGGIGNTIYF.

The chain employs TRBV27 and TRBJ2-5, with TRBD1 as a possible D gene (5 bases). This CDR3 contains 15 residues. Per germline, CDR1 MNHEY and CDR2 SMNVEV (reference sequence). V was clipped by 6 bases and J by 1 base, with 15 bases between them. CDR3 nucleotides: TGTGCCAGCAGCTCCCTGGGGCAGGGCCAAGAGACCCAGTACTTC. Its protein is CASSSLGQGQETQYF.

J is TRBJ2-7 and V is TRBV28, with 8 bases matching TRBD1. The CDR3 is 15 amino acids. Germline assignment: CDR1 MDHEN and CDR2 SYDVKM. V trimming: 7 bases; J trimming: 2 bases; junction bases outside the gene matches: 10. The CDR3 region is CASTLMTGEAYEQYF. CDR3 nucleotides: TGTGCCAGCACCCTAATGACAGGGGAAGCCTACGAGCAGTACTTC.

The sample holds one count of this clone. This CDR3 is CAWSVHGGSQPQHF. As DNA, the CDR3 is TGTGCCTGGAGTGTACACGGAGGGTCTCAGCCCCAGCATTTT. This sequence joins TRBV30 and TRBJ1-5; D remains unclear. Looked up from germline, CDR1 is GTSNPN and CDR2 is SVGIG (reference sequence). V shed 0 bases and J shed 6 bases, with 12 bases lying between them. The CDR3 extends over 14 amino acids.

A note on this clone: The junction shows a germline mismatch at one end, possibly a read error. This chain connects TRBV5-6 to TRBJ2-2; 10 bases match TRBD1. The CDR3 consists of 15 residues. Germline CDR1 is SGHDT and CDR2 is YYEEEE. CDR3 nucleotides: TGTGTCAGCAGCCCGGGACAGGGGTACACCGGGGAGCTGTTTTTT. Residues: CVSSPGQGYTGELFF.

This chain joins TRBV9 and TRBJ2-2; no clear D gene. The V and J ends lost 0 bases and 4 bases respectively, with 10 bases between them. The CDR3 length is 15 residues. Looked up from germline, CDR1 is SGDLS and CDR2 is YYNGEE. The CDR3 sequence is CASSVVGTGTGELFF. Written as DNA, the CDR3 is TGTGCCAGCAGCGTAGTGGGCACTGGCACCGGGGAGCTGTTTTTT.

The rearrangement uses TRBV13 and TRBJ2-7; D gene uncertain. This CDR3 is 11 amino acids long. Germline CDR1 reads PRHDT; CDR2 reads FYEKMQ (reference sequence). Deletions cut 4 bases from V and 4 bases from J, with 5 bases between. CDR3 nucleotides: TGTGCCAGCAGCTCCAGATACGAGCAGTACTTC. Residues: CASSSRYEQYF.

CDR3 nucleotide sequence: TGTGCCATCAGTGGAACCGGGACAGGGGGTTCATCACCCCTCCACTTT. It specifies CAISGTGTGGSSPLHF. This sequence joins TRBV10-3 and TRBJ1-6; 11 bases align to TRBD1. The V and J ends lost 4 bases and 10 bases, in that order; junction bases with no gene match: 9. The CDR3 covers 16 residues. The germline V gene encodes CDR1 ENHRY and CDR2 SYGVKD.

The genes are TRBV9 and TRBJ1-4; D unresolved. The V gene's germline CDR1 is SGDLS and CDR2 YYNGEE. V lost 0 bases and J 8 bases, leaving 8 bases between the germline ends. The CDR3 extends over 13 amino acids. CDR3 nucleotide sequence: TGTGCCAGCAGCGTAGTGGCAGGCGAAAAACTGTTTTTT. Protein: CASSVVAGEKLFF.

The chain recombines TRBV6-1 with TRBJ2-5; D not resolved. The V and J ends lost 2 bases and 5 bases respectively, with 3 bases between them. The CDR3 runs 11 residues. The germline CDR1 and CDR2 sequences are MNHNS and SASEGT. CDR3 sequence reads: CASSETETQYF. CDR3 bases: TGTGCCAGCAGTGAAACTGAGACCCAGTACTTC.

This clone appeared once. The chain couples TRBV9 to TRBJ1-6; tentatively, D is TRBD1 (5 bases). The CDR3 is 14 amino acids. CDR1 and CDR2 (germline): SGDLS, YYNGEE. V lost 4 bases to trimming and J lost 7 bases, with 12 bases between them. The CDR3 nucleotides read TGTGCCAGCAGCTCCGGGGGGGAGAATTCACCCCTCCACTTT. Translated, it gives CASSSGGENSPLHF. Drawing the rest from reference TRBV9 and TRBJ1-6, the complete variable domain is DSGVTQTPKHLITATGQRVTLRCSPRSGDLSVYWYQQSLDQGLQFLIQYYNGEERAKGNILERFSAQQFPDLHSELNLSSLELGDSALYFCASSSGGENSPLHFGNGTRLTVT.

The chain joins TRBV9 to TRBJ1-1; 10 positions agree with TRBD1. The CDR3 spans 13 residues. In germline, CDR1 is SGDLS, CDR2 YYNGEE. The V segment lost 9 bases and the J segment 4 bases; nucleotides outside the gene matches: 6. This CDR3 reads CATDRGPGTEAFF. In DNA, the CDR3 is TGTGCCACCGACAGGGGGCCTGGCACTGAAGCTTTCTTT.

The gene calls are TRBV10-3 and TRBJ2-1, with D possibly matching TRBD2 (6 bases). Germline lookup yields CDR1 ENHRY and CDR2 SYGVKD. V lost 0 bases to trimming and J lost 3 bases, with 12 bases between them. The CDR3 has 16 residues. In DNA form, the CDR3 reads TGTGCCATCAGTGAGTCTAAAAACGGGGGCTACAATGAGCAGTTCTTC. Amino acid sequence: CAISESKNGGYNEQFF.

This chain links TRBV2 with TRBJ1-2; D may be TRBD1 (6 bases). The ends were cut back, 2 bases at V and 4 bases at J, with 17 bases in the middle. Per the germline V gene, CDR1 is SNHLY and CDR2 is FYNNEI. The CDR3 has 16 amino acids. CDR3 sequence reads: CASSELGGLTFYGYTF. The DNA for the CDR3 is TGTGCCAGCAGTGAATTGGGGGGGCTGACCTTCTATGGCTACACCTTC. The full variable domain, its missing parts supplied by reference TRBV2 and TRBJ1-2, is EPEVTQTPSHQVTQMGQEVILRCVPISNHLYFYWYRQILGQKVEFLVSFYNNEISEKSEIFDDQFSVERPDGSNFTLKIRSTKLEDSAMYFCASSELGGLTFYGYTFGSGTRLTVV.

In its sample, this clone was seen once. The CDR3 is CASSPKLSGEQFF. In DNA, the CDR3 is TGTGCCAGCAGCCCAAAGCTCTCTGGTGAGCAGTTCTTC. This rearrangement joins TRBV7-3 to TRBJ2-1; D ambiguous. Germline lookup yields CDR1 SGHTA and CDR2 FQGTGA. The CDR3 spans 13 residues. V lost 5 bases to trimming and J lost 9 bases, with 14 bases between them.